Listed below are T cell receptor beta chains from one sample, sequenced in a study of CD8 T cells in Susac syndrome. TCRdb analysed the immunoSEQ multiplex PCR reads with MiXCR anew, one entry per CDR3 protein. The table lists about 47,000 distinct CDR3 sequences, around 92% of them singletons, with 0.41% in the top ten. Sample: CD8+ T cells from PBMCs. Receptor source: a human donor in good health. CDR3s include the opening cysteine and the closing phenylalanine or tryptophan. Each record gives: clone size, J gene, D gene, V gene, CDR3 DNA, CDR3 protein. D genes are given only for firm matches. Expanded clones are given a class, and other clones once, few, many or no size at all.

NA,TRBJ2-1,TRBD2,TRBV12-3/TRBV12-4,TGTGCCAGCACCCCAGGGCTAGCGGGGTACAATGAGCAGTTCTTC,CASTPGLAGYNEQFF
NA,TRBJ1-1,NA,TRBV20-1,TGCAGTGCTAAAGAGATGAACACTGAAGCTTTCTTT,CSAKEMNTEAFF
NA,TRBJ1-2,TRBD1,TRBV7-9,TGTGCCAGCAGCTTACTCGACAGGGAGGTTGGATATGGCTACACCTTC,CASSLLDREVGYGYTF
NA,TRBJ2-1,NA,TRBV29-1,TGCAGCGTTGGGACAGAATACAATGAGCAGTTCTTC,CSVGTEYNEQFF
NA,TRBJ2-7,NA,TRBV14,TGTGCCAGCAGCCAAGGAGGAGCTGTTGTCTACGAGCAGTACTTC,CASSQGGAVVYEQYF
NA,TRBJ1-1,NA,TRBV30,TGTGCCTGGAGTCGGGGGGGGTTCACTGAAGCTTTCTTT,CAWSRGGFTEAFF
NA,TRBJ2-1,NA,TRBV7-6,TGTGCCAGCAGCTCCCGGGACCTTGGGAATGAGCAGTTCTTC,CASSSRDLGNEQFF
NA,TRBJ2-3,TRBD2,TRBV13,TGTGCCAGCAGCCGATTCGTGGCGGGAGTTGAAGACCTTTCTAGCACAGATACGCAGTATTTT,CASSRFVAGVEDLSSTDTQYF
NA,TRBJ1-1,NA,TRBV20-1,TGCAGCTCCTCGGAGATCGGGACTGAAGCTTTCTTT,CSSSEIGTEAFF
once,TRBJ2-1,NA,TRBV6-1,TGTGCCAGCAGTGAATGGGCTCCCAGTGGCGATGAGCAGTTCTTC,CASSEWAPSGDEQFF
NA,TRBJ2-1,NA,TRBV2,TGTGCCAGCAAGGGCCTACCCGATTCCTACAATGAGCAGTTCTTC,CASKGLPDSYNEQFF
NA,TRBJ2-1,NA,TRBV6-5,TGTGCCAGCGGCAACTACAATGAGCAGTTCTTC,CASGNYNEQFF
NA,TRBJ2-7,TRBD2,TRBV11-2,TGTGCCAGCAGCTTAGCCAGCGGGAGCTCCTACGAGCAGTACTTC,CASSLASGSSYEQYF
NA,TRBJ1-1,NA,TRBV19,TGTGCCAGTAGTATAGACGGAGAGAACACTGAAGCTTTCTTT,CASSIDGENTEAFF
NA,TRBJ2-7,NA,TRBV5-1,TGCGCCAGCAGGCGGGATGAGAACGAGCAGTACTTC,CASRRDENEQYF
NA,TRBJ2-1,NA,TRBV7-9,TGTGCCAGCAGCGCGCTCCAGGTAGTTGAGCAGTTCTTC,CASSALQVVEQFF
once,TRBJ1-2,NA,TRBV27,TGTGCCAGCAGTTTTGGGGGCTATCACCATGGCTACACCTTC,CASSFGGYHHGYTF
NA,TRBJ2-1,NA,TRBV12-5,TGTGCTAGTGGTTTAGGGCAGGGTGGGAACAATGAGCAGTTCTTC,CASGLGQGGNNEQFF
few,TRBJ2-1,TRBD2,TRBV27,TGTGCCAGCAGGCCCGGGACTACCTCTTATGAGCAGTTCTTC,CASRPGTTSYEQFF
NA,TRBJ2-2,TRBD2,TRBV29-1,TGCAGCGGGCTGGGTGGGACTAGCGGGATTAACACCGGGGAGCTGTTTTTT,CSGLGGTSGINTGELFF
NA,TRBJ2-5,NA,TRBV29-1,TGCAGCGTTGCCCCGGGAACCATCCCTTCCTGGGGCCAAGAGACCCAGTACTTC,CSVAPGTIPSWGQETQYF
NA,TRBJ2-1,TRBD2,TRBV7-9,TGTGCCAGCAGCTCGACTAGCACGAAGTACAATGAGCAGTTCTTC,CASSSTSTKYNEQFF
NA,TRBJ2-1,NA,TRBV19,TGTGCCAGTAGTCTCCTGGCGGTGTACAATGAGCAGTTCTTC,CASSLLAVYNEQFF
NA,TRBJ2-5,NA,TRBV29-1,TGCAGCGGGTGGGACGGGATAGGGTACCAAGAGACCCAGTACTTC,CSGWDGIGYQETQYF
NA,TRBJ2-5,NA,TRBV14,TGTGCCAGCAGCCCTTTACAGGGAGGAGAGACCCAGTACTTC,CASSPLQGGETQYF
NA,TRBJ2-1,NA,TRBV3-1,TGTGCCAGCAGCCAAGGATCCTCGGAACTCTACAATGAGCAGTTCTTC,CASSQGSSELYNEQFF
NA,TRBJ2-1,TRBD2,TRBV9,TGTGCCACCAACCCCGCGGGCGGGAGCGGCTTCGATGAGCAGTTCTTC,CATNPAGGSGFDEQFF
NA,TRBJ1-1,TRBD1,TRBV19,TGTGCCAGCGGACAGGTTATGAACACTGAAGCTTTCTTT,CASGQVMNTEAFF
NA,TRBJ2-1,NA,TRBV5-6,TGTGCCAGCAGCTTACCAGACTTGAGCTACTCCTACAATGAGCAGTTCTTC,CASSLPDLSYSYNEQFF
NA,TRBJ2-7,NA,TRBV7-9,TGTGCCAGCAGCTTACTAACAGGGACCTACGAGCAGTACTTC,CASSLLTGTYEQYF
NA,TRBJ2-7,NA,TRBV27,TGTGCCAGCAGTTGGGTAGGAGACTACGAGCAGTACTTC,CASSWVGDYEQYF
NA,TRBJ2-1,TRBD2,TRBV12-3/TRBV12-4,TGTGCCAGCAGTTTCGGGGGGGACAATGAGCAGTTCTTC,CASSFGGDNEQFF
once,TRBJ2-3,NA,TRBV7-7,TGTGCTAGCAGCTCTCGAGGTACAGATACGCAGTATTTT,CASSSRGTDTQYF
once,TRBJ1-2,NA,TRBV5-5,TGTGCCAGCAGCCTAGAGTGGACAGCCGCTAACTATGGCTACACCTTC,CASSLEWTAANYGYTF
NA,TRBJ2-7,NA,TRBV5-1,TGCGCCAGCAGGGCAGGGTCTAGATACGAGCAGTACTTC,CASRAGSRYEQYF
NA,TRBJ2-7,NA,TRBV6-2/TRBV6-3,TGTGCCAGCAGTTGGGGCCTAGGAGGGATCAACGAGCAGTACTTC,CASSWGLGGINEQYF
NA,TRBJ1-1,TRBD1,TRBV2,TGTGCCAGCGCCCGAGGCAGGGACAGGGTCACTGAAGCTTTCTTT,CASARGRDRVTEAFF
NA,TRBJ2-5,NA,TRBV12-3/TRBV12-4,TGTGCCAGCAGTTCCTTAGAGACCCAGTACTTC,CASSSLETQYF
NA,TRBJ2-7,NA,TRBV6-4,TGTGCCAGCAGTGACACGGCCGGGGACGAGCAGTACTTC,CASSDTAGDEQYF
once,TRBJ1-3,TRBD1,TRBV7-9,TGTGCCAGCAGCCACCTAGGGGGCGGACGTGGAAACACCATATATTTT,CASSHLGGGRGNTIYF
NA,TRBJ2-7,NA,TRBV24-1,TGTGCCACCAGTGACCCCAGAATCTCCTACGAGCAGTACTTC,CATSDPRISYEQYF
NA,TRBJ1-1,NA,TRBV13,TGTGCCAGCACTTTCGGACAGAACACTGAAGCTTTCTTT,CASTFGQNTEAFF
NA,TRBJ1-2,NA,TRBV5-5,TGTGCCAGCAGTTTACAGGATCTCTATGGCTACACCTTC,CASSLQDLYGYTF
NA,TRBJ1-5,NA,TRBV12-3/TRBV12-4,TGTGCCAGCAGTTTACTCCCGGGCCAGGGTAATCAGCCCCAGCATTTT,CASSLLPGQGNQPQHF
NA,TRBJ2-1,TRBD2,TRBV4-1,TGCGCCAGCAGCCAAATGGGGGAGGGCCTTACAAATGAGCAGTTCTTC,CASSQMGEGLTNEQFF
NA,TRBJ2-7,TRBD1,TRBV6-1,TGTGCCAGCAGTCACCGGGACAGGGACTACGAGCAGTACTTC,CASSHRDRDYEQYF
NA,TRBJ2-7,TRBD1,TRBV5-8,TGTGCCAGCAGCCCTAGGGGGACAGGGGTCTACGAGCAGTACTTC,CASSPRGTGVYEQYF
NA,TRBJ2-1,TRBD2,TRBV7-2,TGTGCCAGCAGCACTACGGGACTAGCGGGAGGGAATGAGCAGTTCTTC,CASSTTGLAGGNEQFF
NA,TRBJ2-5,NA,TRBV19,TGTGCCAGTCGACCAATTCCAGGGAACCAAGAGACCCAGTACTTC,CASRPIPGNQETQYF
once,TRBJ2-5,NA,TRBV20-1,TGCAGTGCTAAGAAGGGCGAAGAAAGGACCCAGTACTTC,CSAKKGEERTQYF
NA,TRBJ2-7,NA,TRBV27,TGTGCCAGCAGTCCCATCCGAGCCTACGAGCAGTACTTC,CASSPIRAYEQYF
once,TRBJ2-1,NA,TRBV3-1,TGTGCCAGCAGCCAAGACCGAAGCACCTACAATGAGCAGTTCTTC,CASSQDRSTYNEQFF
NA,TRBJ1-1,NA,TRBV11-2,TGTGCCAGCAGCTTGACAAAAGCGAACACTGAAGCTTTCTTT,CASSLTKANTEAFF
NA,TRBJ2-1,NA,TRBV11-2,TGTGCCAGCAGCTTACATGAGCAGTTCTTC,CASSLHEQFF
NA,TRBJ2-1,NA,TRBV7-2,TGTGCCAGCAGCTTAACCCCGGGAGCCCCATACAATGAGCAGTTCTTC,CASSLTPGAPYNEQFF